This T cell receptor beta chain was observed in a study of shared clonotypes between healthy human individuals. Overall study findings and caveats: Lower generation probabilities were found for non-shared clonotypes than for those shared by all four donors. Researchers found naive subsets generally carried larger estimated richness than memory subsets.

Naive CD8 cells comprised CD45RO-negative, CCR7-positively selected cells, excluding terminally differentiated effector memory CD45RA+ cells. Germline V gene lookup returns CDR1 MNHEY and CDR2 SMNVEV (reference sequence). The CDR3 length is 13 residues. V shed 6 bases and J shed 1 base, with 10 bases lying between them. At the deep level, the assay was run. Produced via immunoSEQ multiplex PCR; TCRdb's table is partial and in-frame only. The table shows about 2.1 million clones, with 85% to 95% occurring only once. Points on this clone: Its antigen is as yet unknown. The sample contains more than one DNA sequence encoding this CDR3.

This clonotype was sampled from a man aged 18 to 29 in good health. Some clones in this sample may be carry-over from other donors' samples. What was sequenced was naive CD8+ T cells from PBMCs. This chain joins TRBV27 and TRBJ2-7, with D possibly TRBD2 on 6 matching bases. The CDR3 sequence: CASSQGLSYEQYF. CDR3 sequence (DNA): TGTGCCAGCAGCCAGGGACTGTCCTACGAGCAGTACTTC.